This record covers a single T cell receptor (beta chain). The data derive from a study of blood T cell repertoires in COVID-19. Clones were sequenced by immunoSEQ multiplex PCR, and TCRdb holds only the in-frame ones, with some missing. The sample records 200,000 to 250,000 clones, around 86% being singletons. The CDR3 totals 14 residues. V lost 7 bases, J lost 2 bases, and 14 bases lay in between. Per the germline V gene, CDR1 is SEHNR and CDR2 is FQNEAQ (reference sequence). Input material: peripheral blood. The source of this sequence is an elderly woman with COVID-19, enrolled during active disease. The V call is TRBV7-9, the J call TRBJ1-2, with a weak D call TRBD1 (5 bases). CDR3 loop: CASTPRGSNYGYTF. The CDR3 nucleotides are TGTGCCAGCACCCCTAGGGGCAGCAACTATGGCTACACCTTC.